The entry that follows covers one TCR beta chain sequence. No antigen is known for it. The CDR3 has 16 residues. Germline-derived CDR1 and CDR2 are SGHNT and YENEEA. Losses at the gene ends were 4 bases for V and 4 bases for J; bases not matched to a gene: 8. These data are taken from a study of blood T cells in healthy people across ages. Points from the study as a whole: The long-lived group displayed more naive CD4+ cells, plus higher diversity, than the aged donors did. Across samples, TCR beta diversity tracked strongly with naive T cell percentage.

Healthy Caucasian individuals from Russia aged roughly 6 to 90 were enrolled as donors. The authors ran a second PCR of 7 to 11 cycles using a sample-barcoded 5' primer and a J-beta primer mix. Through a template-switch adaptor with 12 random nucleotides, each cDNA molecule received a tag. TCRdb reanalysed the 5' RACE reads using MiXCR and keeps one entry per CDR3 protein. The sample contains approximately 810,000 distinct CDR3 sequences, more than 25% of which appear only once. The chain has TRBV11-3 and TRBJ1-4; 8 bases agree with TRBD1. The receptor comes from a woman older than 75 in good health. The material sequenced was blood. The CDR3 DNA sequence: TGTGCCAGCAGCTCCGACGGACAGGGTGATAATGAAAAACTGTTTTTT. Encoded protein: CASSSDGQGDNEKLFF.